One and the same sample provided the 24 T cell receptor beta chains below, sequenced in a study of beta chain features in type 1 diabetes. The sequenced template was cDNA made from the entire isolated RNA. Sequencing was performed with immunoSEQ multiplex PCR; in TCRdb, only in-frame clones are kept and a portion is missing. Among a few hundred thousand clones listed, 11% to 15% were seen once. The material sequenced was naive CD4+ T cells from blood. Source of these receptors: a man aged 30 to 39 in good health.

The rearrangement uses TRBV7-6 and TRBJ2-2, with TRBD2 identical over 10 bases. Germline V CDR1 and CDR2: SGHVS, FNYEAQ. V lost 9 bases, J lost 1 base, and 11 bases stayed unmatched. The CDR3 is made up of 17 amino acids. The CDR3 nucleotides read TGTGCCAGTGCTCGGGCTAGCGGGGGCCTGAACACCGGGGAGCTGTTTTTT. Protein: CASARASGGLNTGELFF.

The chain is built from TRBV2 and TRBJ1-5; tentative D call: TRBD1 (5 bases). The germline V gene encodes CDR1 SNHLY and CDR2 FYNNEI. V was trimmed by 4 bases and J by 4 bases, leaving 8 bases between them. The CDR3 totals 13 residues. CDR3 coding DNA: TGTGCCAGCAGTGGGGACGGGAATCAGCCCCAGCATTTT. It codes for CASSGDGNQPQHF. The whole variable domain, remainder taken from reference TRBV2 and TRBJ1-5, is EPEVTQTPSHQVTQMGQEVILRCVPISNHLYFYWYRQILGQKVEFLVSFYNNEISEKSEIFDDQFSVERPDGSNFTLKIRSTKLEDSAMYFCASSGDGNQPQHFGDGTRLSIL.

The rearrangement uses TRBV27 and TRBJ1-6, with 8 bases lining up with TRBD1. V dropped 10 bases and J dropped 9; count of bases not matched to a gene: 17. Germline V lookup: CDR1 MNHEY, CDR2 SMNVEV (reference sequence). The CDR3 sequence is 16 residues long. CDR3: CATRQGNLIPISPLHF. In DNA, the CDR3 is TGTGCCACCCGACAGGGGAACCTAATCCCAATTTCACCCCTCCACTTT.

The V and J genes are TRBV18 and TRBJ2-1; 11 nucleotides agree with TRBD2. Trimming took 2 bases from V and 8 from J; bases not matched to a gene: 5. Germline V gene lookup returns CDR1 KGHSH and CDR2 LQKENI. The CDR3 is made up of 15 amino acids. CDR3 coding DNA: TGTGCCAGCTCACCAACACTAGCGGGAGCCGATGAGCAGTTCTTC. As protein: CASSPTLAGADEQFF.

V usage is TRBV10-3 and J usage is TRBJ2-1; no definite D call. This CDR3 has 16 residues. Germline lookup yields CDR1 ENHRY and CDR2 SYGVKD. V lost 3 bases and J 4 bases, leaving 16 bases between the germline ends. The CDR3 sequence is CAISEGIIGIYNEQFF. Written as DNA, the CDR3 is TGTGCCATCAGTGAAGGTATCATAGGTATATACAATGAGCAGTTCTTC.

The chain couples TRBV9 to TRBJ1-2; D gene uncertain. This CDR3 region has 12 residues. The germline V and J ends were trimmed by 0 bases and 7 bases, with 7 bases remaining between them. Germline V gene lookup returns CDR1 SGDLS and CDR2 YYNGEE. In DNA, the CDR3 is TGTGCCAGCAGCGTAGAAATCCGTGGCTACACCTTC. Amino acids: CASSVEIRGYTF.

The V gene is TRBV6-5, the J gene TRBJ2-5; perhaps TRBD2 as D (6 bases). The V end lost 8 bases, the J end lost 4 bases, and 17 bases lay between the germline ends. Per the germline V gene, CDR1 is MNHEY and CDR2 is SVGAGI. This CDR3 spans 14 amino acids. Here the CDR3 DNA reads TGTGCCAGCGCCCCGGGACTTCACGGAGAGACCCAGTACTTC. It is translated as CASAPGLHGETQYF.

This chain links TRBV4-1 with TRBJ1-2; a possible D gene is TRBD1 (6 bases). The CDR3 totals 15 residues. CDR1 is MGHRA and CDR2 is YSYEKL in the germline V gene. V was shortened by 0 bases and J by 6 bases, with 14 bases between the two germline ends. CDR3 protein: CASSQEQGVGHGYTF. The DNA for the CDR3 is TGCGCCAGCAGCCAAGAACAGGGCGTAGGTCATGGCTACACCTTC.

J is TRBJ1-3 and V is TRBV7-9; no definite D call. The length of the CDR3 is 14 residues. Germline V gene data show CDR1 as SEHNR and CDR2 as FQNEAQ (reference sequence). V was clipped by 2 bases and J by 0 bases, with 5 bases between them. In DNA form, the CDR3 reads TGTGCCAGCAGCTTATTTACCTCTGGAAACACCATATATTTT. This sequence encodes CASSLFTSGNTIYF.

The chain recombines TRBV7-3 with TRBJ2-1; TRBD2 is a possible D gene (6 bases). CDR3 length equals 16 residues. Trimming pared 5 bases from V and 0 bases from J, leaving 14 bases between. Looked up from germline, CDR1 is SGHTA and CDR2 is FQGTGA. CDR3 DNA: TGTGCCAGCAGCACACCGGCGGGGAGCTCCTACAATGAGCAGTTCTTC. Translation gives CASSTPAGSSYNEQFF.

The J gene is TRBJ2-3, the V gene TRBV25-1; TRBD2 agrees at 8 bases. There are 13 residues in the CDR3. V lost 5 bases to trimming and J lost 4 bases; unmatched junction nucleotides: 2. The germline V gene encodes CDR1 MGHDK and CDR2 SYGVNS. CDR3 amino acids: CASSRGGADTQYF. CDR3 coding DNA: TGTGCCAGCAGTCGGGGGGGTGCAGATACGCAGTATTTT.

This chain connects TRBV18 to TRBJ2-5; D not certain. The CDR3 has 14 amino acids. Between the trimmed V and J ends, which lost 3 bases and 2 bases, there was a span of 10 bases. Germline-derived CDR1 and CDR2 are KGHSH and LQKENI. CDR3 nucleotides: TGTGCCAGCTCACCGAAAGGACCGCAAGAGACCCAGTACTTC. This sequence encodes CASSPKGPQETQYF.

V usage is TRBV18 and J usage is TRBJ2-7, with 7 positions matching TRBD1. CDR3 size: 13 residues. J lost 5 bases, V lost 2 bases, and 3 bases had no gene match. Per the germline V gene, CDR1 is KGHSH and CDR2 is LQKENI. The CDR3 protein is CASSPLQGHEQYV. Here the CDR3 DNA reads TGTGCCAGCTCACCATTACAGGGGCACGAGCAGTACGTC.

The V call is TRBV27, the J call TRBJ1-1, with D tentatively TRBD1 (5 bases). This CDR3 has 16 amino acids. Trimming left V 0 bases short and J 4 bases short, with 15 bases between. Germline loops: CDR1 MNHEY, CDR2 SMNVEV (reference sequence). DNA for the CDR3: TGTGCCAGCAGTTTATCGGCAGGGATGAGGTGCACTGAAGCTTTCTTT. Its protein is CASSLSAGMRCTEAFF.

The rearrangement links TRBV7-2 to TRBJ1-1; 7 bases align to TRBD1. J gave up 1 base and V 5 bases, and 7 bases lay outside the gene matches. Germline V gives CDR1 SGHTA, CDR2 FQGNSA. The CDR3 sequence is 15 residues long. The CDR3 DNA reads TGTGCCAGCAGCATCGGGACAGCTCAGAACACTGAAGCTTTCTTT. Its protein is CASSIGTAQNTEAFF.

This clone appeared a few times. The CDR3 DNA is TGTGCCAGCAGTAAGTACAATGAGCAGTTCTTC. Amino acids: CASSKYNEQFF. V and J are TRBV6-5 and TRBJ2-1; D remains unclear. CDR3 size: 11 residues. Germline V CDR1 and CDR2: MNHEY, SVGAGI. V was shortened by 5 bases and J by 4 bases, with 3 bases between the two germline ends.

This clone was found a few times. The gene calls are TRBV9 and TRBJ2-3, with 8 nucleotides matching TRBD2. With 3 bases clipped from V and 6 bases from J, the junction kept 9 bases outside the gene matches. This CDR3 has 15 amino acids. Germline V lookup: CDR1 SGDLS, CDR2 YYNGEE. The CDR3 sequence: CASSDSGNIWDTQYF. CDR3 bases: TGTGCCAGCAGCGATAGCGGGAATATATGGGATACGCAGTATTTT.

This clone has only a few counts. This chain uses TRBV5-1 with TRBJ2-1, with unresolved D. Germline V lookup: CDR1 SGHRS, CDR2 YFSETQ. This CDR3 comprises 14 residues. V was pared by 3 bases and J by 5 bases, with 12 bases between. The CDR3 protein is CASSYPGTDNEQFF. The CDR3 DNA follows: TGCGCCAGCAGCTATCCCGGAACAGACAATGAGCAGTTCTTC.

This clone was counted a few times. The V call is TRBV7-2, the J call TRBJ1-2; no reliable D call. V was shortened by 5 bases and J by 4 bases, with 14 bases between the two germline ends. The CDR3 loop spans 14 amino acids. The germline V gene has CDR1 SGHTA and CDR2 FQGNSA. CDR3 region: CASSHSEGFYGYTF. The CDR3 coding sequence is TGTGCCAGCAGCCACTCGGAGGGATTCTATGGCTACACCTTC. The full variable domain, completed using reference TRBV7-2 and TRBJ1-2, is GAGVSQSPSNKVTEKGKDVELRCDPISGHTALYWYRQSLGQGLEFLIYFQGNSAPDKSGLPSDRFSAERTGGSVSTLTIQRTQQEDSAVYLCASSHSEGFYGYTFGSGTRLTVV.

This sequence joins TRBV9 and TRBJ1-1; possible D gene TRBD1, 5 bases. The CDR3 is made up of 15 amino acids. CDR1 and CDR2 from the germline V gene are SGDLS and YYNGEE. V was cut by 2 bases and J by 5 bases, with 16 bases left in between. As DNA, the CDR3 is TGTGCCAGCAGCGTGTCAGGGTTGGGTATGACTGAAGCTTTCTTT. It specifies CASSVSGLGMTEAFF.

The V and J genes are TRBV7-2 and TRBJ2-3; 14 nucleotides line up with TRBD2. The CDR3 has 18 residues. J gave up 4 bases and V 5 bases, and 11 bases lay outside the gene matches. Germline V lookup: CDR1 SGHTA, CDR2 FQGNSA. Here the CDR3 reads CASSPTWGLAGAADTQYF. The CDR3 DNA reads TGTGCCAGCAGCCCTACTTGGGGACTAGCGGGAGCCGCAGATACGCAGTATTTT.

The chain has TRBV30 and TRBJ1-4; the match to TRBD1 covers 8 bases. The CDR3 spans 15 residues. Germline CDR1 GTSNPN, CDR2 SVGIG (reference sequence). V dropped 1 base and J dropped 7; count of bases not matched to a gene: 8. The CDR3 DNA sequence: TGTGCCTGGAGTGCCCCGGACAGGGTGGTTGAAAAACTGTTTTTT. The encoded protein is CAWSAPDRVVEKLFF.

This clone appeared a few times. This chain uses TRBV30 with TRBJ2-5; no clear D. Trimming took 4 bases from V and 5 from J, leaving 8 bases between them. Germline assignment: CDR1 GTSNPN and CDR2 SVGIG (reference sequence). The CDR3 has 11 amino acids. The CDR3: CAWKPGETQYF. The CDR3 DNA reads TGTGCCTGGAAACCGGGTGAGACCCAGTACTTC.

This chain joins TRBV19 and TRBJ2-1; a possible D gene is TRBD1 (5 bases). Trimming took 0 bases from V and 3 from J, leaving 9 bases between them. Germline CDR1 LNHDA, CDR2 SQIVND (reference sequence). The CDR3 runs 15 residues. Here the CDR3 reads CASSIDWGSYNEQFF. In DNA form, the CDR3 reads TGTGCCAGTAGTATAGATTGGGGCAGCTACAATGAGCAGTTCTTC.